The TCR beta chain described here comes from a study of response to subunit inactivated influenza vaccine. Study results and limitations: The study's authors posited that every seasonal influenza vaccination enlists few new T cells.

TCRdb recomputed calls from the RT-PCR reads with MiXCR, one row per CDR3 protein. The sample has more than 450,000 distinct CDR3 sequences, around 11% seen once; the top ten hold 10%. This CDR3 is built from 20 residues. CDR1 is LGHNA and CDR2 is YSLEER in the germline V gene. With 4 bases clipped from V and 7 bases from J, the junction kept 24 bases outside the gene matches. Remarks on this clonotype: The antigen remains unidentified.

This clonotype was obtained from a man between 50 and 59 years old who received an inactivated influenza vaccine. The sequencing used PBMCs from blood, collected on the day of vaccination. The V call is TRBV4-3, the J call TRBJ2-5; 10 bases map to TRBD1. The CDR3 nucleotides read TGCGCCAGCAGCCGACATCGGGGCGTTAATGGACAGGGGGTCTTGTGGACCCAGTACTTC. Protein product: CASSRHRGVNGQGVLWTQYF.